This T cell receptor (beta chain) was captured in a study of shared clonotypes between healthy human individuals. The wider study: With ages of 18 to 49, the donors were two women and a few men.

This CDR3 comprises 16 residues. Germline-derived CDR1 and CDR2 are SGHNT and YYREEE (reference sequence). Trimming took 4 bases from V and 2 from J; bases not matched to a gene: 5. Replicate PCRs run on sorted subsets employed approximately 0.2 ug DNA, approximately 30,000 T cell genomes. Assay used: immunoSEQ multiplex PCR; TCRdb lists only in-frame clones, some missing. The sample holds about 2 million clones, about 95% seen once. The naive CD8 subset, CD45RO-negative cells positively selected for CCR7, excluded terminally differentiated effector memory CD45RA+ cells. The chain uses TRBV5-4 and TRBJ2-2; 10 bases match TRBD2. The sequencing input was naive CD8+ T cells sorted from blood. This TCR was recovered from a young man in good health. The DNA for the CDR3 is TGTGCCAGCAGCCCTACTAGCGGGGTTAACACCGGGGAGCTGTTTTTT. Translation gives CASSPTSGVNTGELFF. Using reference TRBV5-4 and TRBJ2-2 for the parts outside the CDR3, the full variable domain is ETGVTQSPTHLIKTRGQQVTLRCSSQSGHNTVSWYQQALGQGPQFIFQYYREEENGRGNFPPRFSGLQFPNYSSELNVNALELDDSALYLCASSPTSGVNTGELFFGEGSRLTVL.